This TCR beta chain is from a study of cytomegalovirus exposure and HLA in healthy donors. CDR1 SGHDT and CDR2 YYEEEE come from the germline V gene. The CDR3 has 14 residues. V shed 2 bases, J shed 5 bases, and the junction held 3 bases outside the gene matches. 60 Vbeta and 13 Jbeta primers were used in PCR. Repertoires were generated with immunoSEQ multiplex PCR, while TCRdb's copy carries only in-frame clones and drops some. The sample includes some 190,000 clones, around 80% of them seen just once. The source of this sequence is a middle-aged man in good health and CMV-seronegative. Material: PBMCs. J is TRBJ2-2 and V is TRBV5-6, with 7 bases aligning to TRBD2. In DNA form, the CDR3 reads TGTGCCAGCAGCTTACTAGCGCCGACCGGGGAGCTGTTTTTT. Its translation is CASSLLAPTGELFF.